Shown below are 9 T cell receptor beta chains from a single sample sequenced in a study of cytomegalovirus exposure and HLA in healthy donors. Use of 60 Vbeta and 13 Jbeta primers characterized the PCR. Generated by immunoSEQ multiplex PCR, the TCRdb table keeps only in-frame clones and is missing some. In the table there are some 130,000 clones, around four fifths of which are singletons. Sequencing input: PBMCs. Receptors were obtained from a man between 35 and 55 years old in good health and CMV-seronegative.

The V call is TRBV19, the J call TRBJ2-1, with 8 bases identical to TRBD2. The CDR3 consists of 15 residues. The germline CDR1 and CDR2 sequences are LNHDA and SQIVND (reference sequence). After removal of 7 bases from V and 8 bases from J, the junction contained 13 bases not matched to a gene. CDR3 in amino acids: CASTSGRGGGDEQFF. DNA of the CDR3: TGTGCCAGTACCTCGGGCCGGGGGGGAGGGGATGAGCAGTTCTTC.

The rearrangement joins TRBV7-2 to TRBJ2-1; D unclear. Germline-derived CDR1 and CDR2 are SGHTA and FQGNSA. V lost 1 base to trimming and J lost 6 bases, with 10 bases between them. The CDR3 runs 14 residues. Here the CDR3 DNA reads TGTGCCAGCAGCTTAGGGAGCAGTCTCAATGAGCAGTTCTTC. This translates into CASSLGSSLNEQFF.

The V gene is TRBV7-9, the J gene TRBJ1-1, with 8 bases aligning to TRBD1. Germline CDR1 SEHNR, CDR2 FQNEAQ (reference sequence). V shed 5 bases and J 6 bases; nucleotides not matched to a gene: 5. This CDR3 has 13 residues. The CDR3 spells CASSPTGDPEAFF. In DNA, the CDR3 is TGTGCCAGCAGCCCGACAGGGGATCCTGAAGCTTTCTTT.

The V call is TRBV19, the J call TRBJ1-1; D is unresolved. The CDR3 has 14 amino acids. Germline loops: CDR1 LNHDA, CDR2 SQIVND (reference sequence). The ends were cut back, 6 bases at V and 0 bases at J, with 11 bases in the middle. The CDR3 here is CASSKSLMNTEAFF. The CDR3 DNA reads TGTGCCAGTAGCAAAAGCCTCATGAACACTGAAGCTTTCTTT.

The chain links TRBV9 to TRBJ2-1, with 10 bases identical to TRBD2. The trim removed 4 bases at V and 8 bases at J, leaving 6 bases unmatched. Per the germline V gene, CDR1 is SGDLS and CDR2 is YYNGEE. There are 14 residues in the CDR3. The CDR3: CASSRAGGLYEQFF. The CDR3 region has the DNA TGTGCCAGCAGCCGAGCGGGGGGGCTCTATGAGCAGTTCTTC.

The rearrangement joins TRBV7-2 to TRBJ2-7; TRBD2 might be the D (6 bases). V lost 5 bases to trimming and J lost 5 bases, with 13 bases between them. The CDR3 covers 13 residues. The germline V gene has CDR1 SGHTA and CDR2 FQGNSA. The CDR3 spells CASSARRGHEQYF. Written as DNA, the CDR3 is TGTGCCAGCAGCGCCAGGAGGGGCCACGAGCAGTACTTC.

V is TRBV9 and J is TRBJ2-5; the match to TRBD2 covers 14 bases. After removal of 0 bases from V and 2 bases from J, the junction contained 12 bases not matched to a gene. Germline assignment: CDR1 SGDLS and CDR2 YYNGEE. The CDR3 contains 20 residues. This chain's CDR3 is CASSVGEGTSGRGWQETQYF. CDR3 coding DNA: TGTGCCAGCAGCGTAGGGGAAGGGACTAGCGGGAGAGGTTGGCAAGAGACCCAGTACTTC.

This chain connects TRBV10-3 to TRBJ2-3; D perhaps matches TRBD2 (6 bases). The V gene lost 0 bases and the J gene lost 4 bases, with 17 bases spanning the gap. The CDR3 loop spans 17 amino acids. CDR1 is ENHRY, CDR2 SYGVKD, per germline. CDR3 sequence: CAISESSRLEGSDTQYF. CDR3 DNA sequence: TGTGCCATCAGTGAGTCGAGCCGACTAGAAGGTTCAGATACGCAGTATTTT.

This clone is a singleton in its sample. The rearrangement uses TRBV5-6 and TRBJ2-1; tentatively, D is TRBD2 (5 bases). This CDR3 is 15 amino acids long. Germline V gene sequence: CDR1 SGHDT, CDR2 YYEEEE. The V end was cut by 4 bases, the J end by 3 bases, with 14 bases between. The CDR3 nucleotides are TGTGCCAGCAGCCCCGGCCGGGGATACTACAATGAGCAGTTCTTC. Protein product: CASSPGRGYYNEQFF.